This TCR beta chain was found in a study of T-cell reconstitution after alpha-beta-depleted transplantation in children. The CDR3 is 14 amino acids. Germline V gene data show CDR1 as SGHRS and CDR2 as YFSETQ. Trimming removed 6 bases from V and 3 bases from J, with 15 bases in between. This clonotype showed up many times. Preparation of the TCRbeta library involved a method that used unique molecular identifiers. MiXCR, run by TCRdb on the PCR reads, gives a single entry per CDR3 protein. The sample shows 90,000 to 95,000 distinct CDR3 sequences, 12% of them seen only once. The specimen was PBMCs from the stem cell graft donor, collected from the stem cell graft. This clonotype was obtained from a human donor who donated a stem cell graft to a child with inherited bone marrow failure. This rearrangement joins TRBV5-1 to TRBJ1-1; D unresolved. The CDR3 loop reads CASTLRSEDTEAFF. CDR3 nucleotides: TGCGCCAGCACCCTGAGGAGCGAGGACACTGAAGCTTTCTTT.